The T cell receptor (beta chain) described here comes from a study of cytomegalovirus exposure and HLA in healthy donors. Donors consisted of healthy bone marrow donors. The study, taken as a whole, reports: The productive fraction for most TCR beta V segments was about 90% or about 30% in an earlier analysis.

PCR used 60 Vbeta primers and 13 Jbeta primers. The assay was immunoSEQ multiplex PCR, and TCRdb's table has in-frame clones only and misses some. This sample has 100,000 or so clones, with almost 70% found just once. As concerns this clone: Antigen: not known.

CDR3 size: 19 residues. V dropped 2 bases and J dropped 2; count of bases not matched to a gene: 14. Germline V gene data show CDR1 as MNHNS and CDR2 as SASEGT. The chain couples TRBV6-1 to TRBJ2-5, with TRBD2 identical over 10 bases. This receptor was taken from a man aged 25-45 years in good health and CMV-seronegative. What was sequenced was PBMCs. This CDR3 is CASSEQIAGGPARQETQYF. CDR3 bases: TGTGCCAGCAGTGAACAAATAGCGGGAGGCCCGGCCCGGCAAGAGACCCAGTACTTC.